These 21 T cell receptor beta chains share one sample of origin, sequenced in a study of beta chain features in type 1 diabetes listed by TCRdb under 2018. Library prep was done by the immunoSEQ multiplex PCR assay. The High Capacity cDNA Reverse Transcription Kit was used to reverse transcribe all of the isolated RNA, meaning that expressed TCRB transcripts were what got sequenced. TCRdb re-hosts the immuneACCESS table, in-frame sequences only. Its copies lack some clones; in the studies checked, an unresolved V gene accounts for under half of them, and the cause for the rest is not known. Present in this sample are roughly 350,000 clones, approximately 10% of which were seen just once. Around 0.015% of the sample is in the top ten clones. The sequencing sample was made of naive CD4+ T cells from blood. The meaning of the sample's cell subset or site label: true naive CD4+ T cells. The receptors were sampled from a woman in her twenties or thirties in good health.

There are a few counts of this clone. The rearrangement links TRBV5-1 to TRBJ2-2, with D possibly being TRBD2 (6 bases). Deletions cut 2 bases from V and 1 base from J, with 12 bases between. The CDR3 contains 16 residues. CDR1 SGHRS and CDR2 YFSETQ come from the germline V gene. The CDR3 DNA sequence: TGCGCCAGCAGCTTTTCGGTAGCGGAGAACACCGGGGAGCTGTTTTTT. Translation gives CASSFSVAENTGELFF.

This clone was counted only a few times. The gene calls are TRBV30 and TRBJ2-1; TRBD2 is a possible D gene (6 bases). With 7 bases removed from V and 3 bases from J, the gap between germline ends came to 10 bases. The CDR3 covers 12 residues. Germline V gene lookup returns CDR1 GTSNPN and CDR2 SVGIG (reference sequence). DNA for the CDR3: TGTGCCTTAGCGGAGAACTACAATGAGCAGTTCTTC. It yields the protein CALAENYNEQFF.

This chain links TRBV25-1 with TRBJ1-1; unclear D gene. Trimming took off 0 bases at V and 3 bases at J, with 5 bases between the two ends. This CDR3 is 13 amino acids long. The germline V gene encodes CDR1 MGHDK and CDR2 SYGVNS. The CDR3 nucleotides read TGTGCCAGCAGTGAATACCCGGACACTGAAGCTTTCTTT. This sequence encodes CASSEYPDTEAFF.

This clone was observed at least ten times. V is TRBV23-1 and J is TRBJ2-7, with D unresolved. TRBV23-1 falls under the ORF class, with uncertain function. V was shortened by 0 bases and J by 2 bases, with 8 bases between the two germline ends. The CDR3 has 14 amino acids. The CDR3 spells CASSQSNRTYEQYF. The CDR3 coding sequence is TGCGCCAGCAGTCAATCGAACAGAACCTACGAGCAGTACTTC.

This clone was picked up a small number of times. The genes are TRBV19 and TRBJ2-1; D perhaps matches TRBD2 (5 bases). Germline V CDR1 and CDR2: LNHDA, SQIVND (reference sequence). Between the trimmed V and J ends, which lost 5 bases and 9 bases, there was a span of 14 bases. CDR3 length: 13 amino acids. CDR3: CASSVTSLGEQFF. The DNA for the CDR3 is TGTGCCAGTAGTGTAACTAGTCTGGGTGAGCAGTTCTTC.

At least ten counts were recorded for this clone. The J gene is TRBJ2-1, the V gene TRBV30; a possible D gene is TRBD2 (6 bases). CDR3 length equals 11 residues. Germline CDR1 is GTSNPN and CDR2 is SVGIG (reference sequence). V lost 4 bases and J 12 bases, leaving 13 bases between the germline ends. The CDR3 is CAWTVGGRQFF. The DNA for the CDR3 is TGTGCCTGGACAGTAGGAGGGAGGCAGTTCTTC.

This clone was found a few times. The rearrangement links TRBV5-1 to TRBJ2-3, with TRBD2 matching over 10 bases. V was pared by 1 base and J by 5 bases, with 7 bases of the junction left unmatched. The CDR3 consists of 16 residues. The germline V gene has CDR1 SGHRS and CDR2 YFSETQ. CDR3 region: CASSLTGTSVRDTQYF. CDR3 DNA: TGCGCCAGCAGCTTGACCGGGACTAGCGTGAGAGATACGCAGTATTTT.

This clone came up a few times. As DNA, the CDR3 is TGTGCCAGCAGCTTTGTATCCTACGAGCAGTACTTC. It is translated as CASSFVSYEQYF. The chain is built from TRBV7-2 and TRBJ2-7; D uncertain. Germline CDR1 is SGHTA and CDR2 is FQGNSA. Trimming stripped 3 bases from V and 1 base from J, with 4 bases between. CDR3 size: 12 residues.

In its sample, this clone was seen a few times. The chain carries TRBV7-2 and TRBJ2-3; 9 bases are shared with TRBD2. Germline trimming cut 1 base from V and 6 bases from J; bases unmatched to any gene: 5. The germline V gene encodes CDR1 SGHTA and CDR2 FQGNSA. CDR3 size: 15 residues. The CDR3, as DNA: TGTGCCAGCAGCTTAGATCGGGCGGGAGGGGATACGCAGTATTTT. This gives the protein CASSLDRAGGDTQYF.

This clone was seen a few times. CDR3 region: CASKVTGRKDEQFF. In nucleotides, the CDR3 is TGTGCCAGTAAAGTGACAGGGCGCAAGGATGAGCAGTTCTTC. The V and J genes are TRBV19 and TRBJ2-1; TRBD1 aligns across 7 bases. V trimming: 7 bases; J trimming: 8 bases; junction bases outside the gene matches: 11. The CDR3 spans 14 residues. Germline V gene sequence: CDR1 LNHDA, CDR2 SQIVND (reference sequence).

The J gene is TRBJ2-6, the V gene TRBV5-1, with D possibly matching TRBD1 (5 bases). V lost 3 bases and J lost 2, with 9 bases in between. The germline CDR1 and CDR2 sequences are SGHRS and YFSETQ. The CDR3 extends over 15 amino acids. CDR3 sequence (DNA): TGCGCCAGCAGCTGGCGACAGACTGGGGCCAACGTCCTGACTTTC. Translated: CASSWRQTGANVLTF.

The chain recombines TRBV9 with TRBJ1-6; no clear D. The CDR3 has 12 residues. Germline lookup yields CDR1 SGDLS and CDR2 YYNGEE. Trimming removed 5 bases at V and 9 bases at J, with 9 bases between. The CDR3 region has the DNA TGTGCCAGCAGAACCCCGGGTTCACCCCTCCACTTT. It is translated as CASRTPGSPLHF.

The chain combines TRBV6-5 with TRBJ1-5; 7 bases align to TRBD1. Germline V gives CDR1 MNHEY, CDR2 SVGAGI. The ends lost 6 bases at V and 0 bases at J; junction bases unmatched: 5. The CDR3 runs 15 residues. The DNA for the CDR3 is TGTGCCAGCAGGAGACAGGGATATAGCAATCAGCCCCAGCATTTT. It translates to CASRRQGYSNQPQHF.

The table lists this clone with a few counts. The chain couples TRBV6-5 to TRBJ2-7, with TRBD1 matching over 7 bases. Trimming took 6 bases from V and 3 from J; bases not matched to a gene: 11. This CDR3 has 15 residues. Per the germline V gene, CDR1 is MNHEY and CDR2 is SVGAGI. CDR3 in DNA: TGTGCCAGCAGACTCGGACAGGCACCTAACTACGAGCAGTACTTC. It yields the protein CASRLGQAPNYEQYF.

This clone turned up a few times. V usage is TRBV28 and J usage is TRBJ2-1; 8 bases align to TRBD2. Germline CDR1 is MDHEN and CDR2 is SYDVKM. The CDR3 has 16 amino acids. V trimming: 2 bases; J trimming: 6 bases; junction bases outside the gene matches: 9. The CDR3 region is CASSLNGRAKGNEQFF. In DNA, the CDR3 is TGTGCCAGCAGTTTAAACGGGAGGGCCAAAGGCAATGAGCAGTTCTTC. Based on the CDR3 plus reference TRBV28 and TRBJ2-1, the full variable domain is DVKVTQSSRYLVKRTGEKVFLECVQDMDHENMFWYRQDPGLGLRLIYFSYDVKMKEKGDIPEGYSVSREKKERFSLILESASTNQTSMYLCASSLNGRAKGNEQFFGPGTRLTVL.

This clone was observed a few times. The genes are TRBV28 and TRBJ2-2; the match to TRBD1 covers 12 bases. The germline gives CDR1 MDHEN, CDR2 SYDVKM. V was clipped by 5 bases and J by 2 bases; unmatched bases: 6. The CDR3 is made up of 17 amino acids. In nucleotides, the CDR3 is TGTGCCAGCAGTGGGACAGGGGGCTCTATCAACACCGGGGAGCTGTTTTTT. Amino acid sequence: CASSGTGGSINTGELFF.

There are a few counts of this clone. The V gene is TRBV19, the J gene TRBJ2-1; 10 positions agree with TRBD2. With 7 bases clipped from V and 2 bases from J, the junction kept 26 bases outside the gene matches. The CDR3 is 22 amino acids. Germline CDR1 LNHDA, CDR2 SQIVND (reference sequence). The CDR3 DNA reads TGTGCCAGTACCTCGGGTCGACCCGGGGCTAGCGGGAGTGAGGGAGCCTACAATGAGCAGTTCTTC. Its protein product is CASTSGRPGASGSEGAYNEQFF.

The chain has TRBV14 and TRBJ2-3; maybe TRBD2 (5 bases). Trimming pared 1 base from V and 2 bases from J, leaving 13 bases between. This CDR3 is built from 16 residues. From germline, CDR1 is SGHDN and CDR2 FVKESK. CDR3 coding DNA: TGTGCCAGCAGCCAAGGAATTAGGCGGGTCACAGATACGCAGTATTTT. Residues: CASSQGIRRVTDTQYF.

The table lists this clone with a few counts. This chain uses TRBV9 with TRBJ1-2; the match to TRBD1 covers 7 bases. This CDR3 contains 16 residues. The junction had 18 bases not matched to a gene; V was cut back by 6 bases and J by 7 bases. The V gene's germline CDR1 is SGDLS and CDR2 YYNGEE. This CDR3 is CASNARQGGLISGYTF. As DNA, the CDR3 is TGTGCCAGCAACGCTCGACAGGGAGGTTTGATTAGTGGCTACACCTTC. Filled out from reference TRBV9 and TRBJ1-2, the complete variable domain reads DSGVTQTPKHLITATGQRVTLRCSPRSGDLSVYWYQQSLDQGLQFLIQYYNGEERAKGNILERFSAQQFPDLHSELNLSSLELGDSALYFCASNARQGGLISGYTFGSGTRLTVV.

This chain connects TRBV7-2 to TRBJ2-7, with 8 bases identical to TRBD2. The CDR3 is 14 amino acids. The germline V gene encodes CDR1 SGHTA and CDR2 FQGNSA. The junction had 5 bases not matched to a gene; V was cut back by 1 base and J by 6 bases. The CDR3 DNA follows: TGTGCCAGCAGCTTAGGAGCGGGAGTTGCCGAGCAGTACTTC. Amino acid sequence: CASSLGAGVAEQYF. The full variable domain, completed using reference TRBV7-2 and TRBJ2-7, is GAGVSQSPSNKVTEKGKDVELRCDPISGHTALYWYRQSLGQGLEFLIYFQGNSAPDKSGLPSDRFSAERTGGSVSTLTIQRTQQEDSAVYLCASSLGAGVAEQYFGPGTRLTVT.

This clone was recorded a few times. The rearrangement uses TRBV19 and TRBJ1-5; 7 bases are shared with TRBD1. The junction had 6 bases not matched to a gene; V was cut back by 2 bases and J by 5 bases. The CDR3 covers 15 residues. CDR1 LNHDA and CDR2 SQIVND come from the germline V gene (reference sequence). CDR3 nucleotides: TGTGCCAGTAGTATACCGGGACAGAAATATCAGCCCCAGCATTTT. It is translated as CASSIPGQKYQPQHF.